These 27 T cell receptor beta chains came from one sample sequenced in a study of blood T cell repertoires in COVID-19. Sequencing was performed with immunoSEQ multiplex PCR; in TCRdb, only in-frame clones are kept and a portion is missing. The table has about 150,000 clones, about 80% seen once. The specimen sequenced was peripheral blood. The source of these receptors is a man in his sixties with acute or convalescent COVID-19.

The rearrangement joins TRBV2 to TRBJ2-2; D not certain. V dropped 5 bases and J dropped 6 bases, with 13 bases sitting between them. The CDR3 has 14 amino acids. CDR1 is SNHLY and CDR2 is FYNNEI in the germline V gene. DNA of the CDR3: TGTGCCAGCAGTTCTGACCTAGTTCCCGGGGAGCTGTTTTTT. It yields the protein CASSSDLVPGELFF.

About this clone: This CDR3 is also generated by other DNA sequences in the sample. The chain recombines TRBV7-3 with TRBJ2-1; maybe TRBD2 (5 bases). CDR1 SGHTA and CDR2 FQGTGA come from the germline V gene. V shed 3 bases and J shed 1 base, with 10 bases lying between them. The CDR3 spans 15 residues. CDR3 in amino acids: CASSFDRGSYNEQFF. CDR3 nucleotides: TGTGCCAGCAGCTTTGATCGGGGTTCCTACAATGAGCAGTTCTTC.

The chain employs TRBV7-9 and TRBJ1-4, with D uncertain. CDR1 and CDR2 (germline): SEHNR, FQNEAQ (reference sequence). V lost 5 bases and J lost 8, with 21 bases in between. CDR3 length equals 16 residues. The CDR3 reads CASSERRNEPGEKLFF. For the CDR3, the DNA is TGTGCCAGCAGCGAGAGACGGAACGAACCGGGGGAAAAACTGTTTTTT. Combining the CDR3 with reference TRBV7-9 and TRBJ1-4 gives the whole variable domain DTGVSQNPRHKITKRGQNVTFRCDPISEHNRLYWYRQTLGQGPEFLTYFQNEAQLEKSRLLSDRFSAERPKGSFSTLEIQRTEQGDSAMYLCASSERRNEPGEKLFFGSGTQLSVL.

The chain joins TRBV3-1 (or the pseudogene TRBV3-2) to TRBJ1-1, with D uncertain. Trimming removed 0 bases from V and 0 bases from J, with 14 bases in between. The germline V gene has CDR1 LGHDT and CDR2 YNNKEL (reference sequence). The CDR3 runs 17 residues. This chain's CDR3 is CASSQEEGRRMNTEAFF. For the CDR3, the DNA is TGTGCCAGCAGCCAAGAAGAAGGCAGGAGGATGAACACTGAAGCTTTCTTT.

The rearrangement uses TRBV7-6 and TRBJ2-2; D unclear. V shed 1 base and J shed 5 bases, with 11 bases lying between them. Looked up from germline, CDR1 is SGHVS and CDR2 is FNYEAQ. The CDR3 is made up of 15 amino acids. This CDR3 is CASSLGLDGTGELFF. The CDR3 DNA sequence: TGTGCCAGCAGCTTAGGGCTAGACGGGACCGGGGAGCTGTTTTTT.

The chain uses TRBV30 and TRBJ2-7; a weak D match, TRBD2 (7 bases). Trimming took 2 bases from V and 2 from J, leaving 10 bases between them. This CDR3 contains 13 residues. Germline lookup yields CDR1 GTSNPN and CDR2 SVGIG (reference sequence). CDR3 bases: TGTGCCTGGAGTATAGGGGGGGCCTACGAGCAGTACTTC. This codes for CAWSIGGAYEQYF.

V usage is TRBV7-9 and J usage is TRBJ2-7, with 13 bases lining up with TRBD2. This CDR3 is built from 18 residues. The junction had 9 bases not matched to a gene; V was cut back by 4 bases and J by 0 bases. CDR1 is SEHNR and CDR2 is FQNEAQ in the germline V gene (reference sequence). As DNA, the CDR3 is TGTGCCAGCAGCTGGACCGGACTAGCGGGGGTCTCCTCCTACGAGCAGTACTTC. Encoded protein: CASSWTGLAGVSSYEQYF.

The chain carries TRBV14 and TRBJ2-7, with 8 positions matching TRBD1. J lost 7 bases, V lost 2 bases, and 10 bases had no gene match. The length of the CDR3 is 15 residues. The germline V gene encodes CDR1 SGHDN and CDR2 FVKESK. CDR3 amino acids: CASSQLGQGQGEQYF. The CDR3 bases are TGTGCCAGCAGCCAACTTGGACAGGGTCAGGGGGAGCAGTACTTC. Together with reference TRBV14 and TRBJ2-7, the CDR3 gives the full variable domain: EAGVTQFPSHSVIEKGQTVTLRCDPISGHDNLYWYRRVMGKEIKFLLHFVKESKQDESGMPNNRFLAERTGGTYSTLKVQPAELEDSGVYFCASSQLGQGQGEQYFGPGTRLTVT.

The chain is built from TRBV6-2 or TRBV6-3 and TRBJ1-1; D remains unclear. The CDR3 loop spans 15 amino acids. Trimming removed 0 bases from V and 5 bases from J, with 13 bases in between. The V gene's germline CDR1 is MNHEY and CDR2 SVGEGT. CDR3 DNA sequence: TGTGCCAGCAGTTACTCGGTCCCAAGGAGGACTGAAGCTTTCTTT. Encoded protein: CASSYSVPRRTEAFF.

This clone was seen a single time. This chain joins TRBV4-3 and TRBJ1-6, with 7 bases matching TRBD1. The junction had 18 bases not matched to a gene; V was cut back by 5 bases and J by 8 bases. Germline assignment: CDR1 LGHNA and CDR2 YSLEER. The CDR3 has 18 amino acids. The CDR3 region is CASSSRGQWGVVDSPLHF. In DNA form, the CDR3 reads TGCGCCAGCAGCTCGCGGGGACAGTGGGGGGTAGTCGATTCACCCCTCCACTTT.

CDR3: CASSQGQRGPNEKLFF. CDR3 in DNA: TGCGCCAGCAGCCAAGGCCAGCGGGGGCCTAATGAAAAACTGTTTTTT. The V call is TRBV4-1, the J call TRBJ1-4, with D perhaps matching TRBD1 (6 bases). The germline CDR1 and CDR2 sequences are MGHRA and YSYEKL. This CDR3 has 16 amino acids. Trimming took off 1 base at V and 3 bases at J, with 12 bases between the two ends.

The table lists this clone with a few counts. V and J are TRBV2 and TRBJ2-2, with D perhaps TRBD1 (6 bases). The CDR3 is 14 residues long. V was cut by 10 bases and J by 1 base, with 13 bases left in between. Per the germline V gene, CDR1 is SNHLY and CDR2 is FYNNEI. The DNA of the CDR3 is TGTGCCACTACCAGGGGCATGAACACCGGGGAGCTGTTTTTT. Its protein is CATTRGMNTGELFF.

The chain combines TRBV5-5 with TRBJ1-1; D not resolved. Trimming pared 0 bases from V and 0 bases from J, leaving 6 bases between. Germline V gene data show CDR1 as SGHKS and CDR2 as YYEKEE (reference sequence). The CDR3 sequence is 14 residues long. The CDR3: CASSLDPVNTEAFF. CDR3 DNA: TGTGCCAGCAGCTTGGATCCAGTGAACACTGAAGCTTTCTTT.

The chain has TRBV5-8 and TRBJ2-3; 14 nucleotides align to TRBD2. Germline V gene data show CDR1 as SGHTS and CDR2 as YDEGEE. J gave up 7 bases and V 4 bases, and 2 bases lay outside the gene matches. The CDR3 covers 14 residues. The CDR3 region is CASSRTSGRYTQYF. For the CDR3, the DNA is TGTGCCAGCAGCCGGACTAGCGGGAGGTATACGCAGTATTTT.

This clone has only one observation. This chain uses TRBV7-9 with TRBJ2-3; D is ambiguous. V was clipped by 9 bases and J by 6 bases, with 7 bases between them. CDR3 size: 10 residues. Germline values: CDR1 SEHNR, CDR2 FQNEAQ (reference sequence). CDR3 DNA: TGTGCCAGTGGTGGCGATACGCAGTATTTT. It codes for CASGGDTQYF.

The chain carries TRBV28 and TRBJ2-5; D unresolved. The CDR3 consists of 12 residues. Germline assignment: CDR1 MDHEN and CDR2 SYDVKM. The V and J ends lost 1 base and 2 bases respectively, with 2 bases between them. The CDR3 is CASSLSQETQYF. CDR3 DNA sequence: TGTGCCAGCAGTTTATCGCAAGAGACCCAGTACTTC.

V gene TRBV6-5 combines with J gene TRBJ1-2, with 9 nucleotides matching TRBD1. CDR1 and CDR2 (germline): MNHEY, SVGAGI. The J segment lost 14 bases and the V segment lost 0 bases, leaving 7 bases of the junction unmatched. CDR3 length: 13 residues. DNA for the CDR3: TGTGCCAGCAGTTACTCAAGGACAGGGGCGCCTACCTTC. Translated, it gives CASSYSRTGAPTF.

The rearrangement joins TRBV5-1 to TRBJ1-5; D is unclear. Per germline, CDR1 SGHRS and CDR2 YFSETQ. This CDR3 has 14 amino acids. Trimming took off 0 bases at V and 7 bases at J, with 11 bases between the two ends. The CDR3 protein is CASSLGPLGQPQHF. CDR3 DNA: TGCGCCAGCAGCTTGGGTCCCCTGGGCCAGCCCCAGCATTTT.

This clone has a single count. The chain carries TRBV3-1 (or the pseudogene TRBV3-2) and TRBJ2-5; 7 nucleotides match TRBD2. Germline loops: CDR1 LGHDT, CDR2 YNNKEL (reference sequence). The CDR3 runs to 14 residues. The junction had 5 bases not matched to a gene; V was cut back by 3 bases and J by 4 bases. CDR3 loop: CASSHSGGGETQYF. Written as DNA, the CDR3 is TGTGCCAGCAGCCATTCGGGCGGGGGAGAGACCCAGTACTTC.

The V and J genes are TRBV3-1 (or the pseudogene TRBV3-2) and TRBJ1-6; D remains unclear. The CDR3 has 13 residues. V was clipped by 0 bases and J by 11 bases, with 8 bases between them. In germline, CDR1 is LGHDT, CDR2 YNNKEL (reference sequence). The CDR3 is CASSQDRFAPLHF. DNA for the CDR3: TGTGCCAGCAGCCAAGACCGGTTTGCACCCCTCCACTTT.

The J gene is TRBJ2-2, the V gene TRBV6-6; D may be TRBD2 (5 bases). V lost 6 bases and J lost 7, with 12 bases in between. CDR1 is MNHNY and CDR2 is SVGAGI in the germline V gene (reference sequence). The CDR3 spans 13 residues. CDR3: CASSRGSLGELFF. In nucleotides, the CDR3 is TGTGCCAGCAGCCGGGGATCTCTCGGGGAGCTGTTTTTT.

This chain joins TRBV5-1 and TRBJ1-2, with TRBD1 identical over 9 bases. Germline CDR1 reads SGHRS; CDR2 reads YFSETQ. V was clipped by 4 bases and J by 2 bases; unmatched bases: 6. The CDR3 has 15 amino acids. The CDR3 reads CASSRGTGTNYGYTF. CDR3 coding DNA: TGCGCCAGCAGCCGCGGGACAGGGACCAACTATGGCTACACCTTC. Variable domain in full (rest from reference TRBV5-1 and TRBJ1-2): KAGVTQTPRYLIKTRGQQVTLSCSPISGHRSVSWYQQTPGQGLQFLFEYFSETQRNKGNFPGRFSGRQFSNSRSEMNVSTLELGDSALYLCASSRGTGTNYGYTFGSGTRLTVV.

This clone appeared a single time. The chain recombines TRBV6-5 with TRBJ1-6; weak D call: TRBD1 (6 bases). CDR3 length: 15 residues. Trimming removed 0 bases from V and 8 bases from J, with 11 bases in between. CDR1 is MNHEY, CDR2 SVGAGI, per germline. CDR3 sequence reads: CASSYSREGDSPLHF. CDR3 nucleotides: TGTGCCAGCAGTTACTCGAGGGAGGGGGATTCACCCCTCCACTTT.

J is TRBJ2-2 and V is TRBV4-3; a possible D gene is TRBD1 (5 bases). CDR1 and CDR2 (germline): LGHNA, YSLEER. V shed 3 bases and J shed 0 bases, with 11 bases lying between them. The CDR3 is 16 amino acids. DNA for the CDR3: TGCGCCAGCAGCCACGTTGGGGCGGCGAACACCGGGGAGCTGTTTTTT. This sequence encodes CASSHVGAANTGELFF.

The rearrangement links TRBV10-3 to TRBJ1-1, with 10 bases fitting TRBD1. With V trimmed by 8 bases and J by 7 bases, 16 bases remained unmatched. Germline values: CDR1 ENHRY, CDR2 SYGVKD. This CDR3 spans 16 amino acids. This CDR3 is CAISPGQGTRRFEAFF. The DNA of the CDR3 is TGTGCCATCTCCCCGGGACAGGGGACGAGACGTTTTGAAGCTTTCTTT.

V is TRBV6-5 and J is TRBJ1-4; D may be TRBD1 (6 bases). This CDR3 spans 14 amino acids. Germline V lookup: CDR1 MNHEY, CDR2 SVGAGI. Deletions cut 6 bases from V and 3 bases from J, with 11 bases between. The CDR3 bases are TGTGCCAGCAGACCGGGACACCCTAATGAAAAACTGTTTTTT. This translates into CASRPGHPNEKLFF.

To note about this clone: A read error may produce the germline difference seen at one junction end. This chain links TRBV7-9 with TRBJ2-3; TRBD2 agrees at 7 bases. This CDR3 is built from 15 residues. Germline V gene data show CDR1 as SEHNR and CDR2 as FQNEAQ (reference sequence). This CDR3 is CASNLLAQSADTQYF. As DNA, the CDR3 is TGTGCCAGCAACTTACTAGCGCAGTCTGCAGATACGCAGTATTTT.